The clone carrying this T cell receptor (beta chain) has just one count. The table came from immunoSEQ multiplex PCR; TCRdb's copy has only in-frame clones and leaves some out. The repertoire holds approximately 28,000 clones, with roughly nine tenths as singletons. This sample is drawn from a study of T cell changes during pregnancy in multiple sclerosis. Germline V gives CDR1 MDHEN, CDR2 SYDVKM. The germline V and J ends were trimmed by 4 bases and 5 bases, with 14 bases remaining between them. This CDR3 spans 14 amino acids. The chain employs TRBV28 and TRBJ1-2, with D possibly being TRBD1 (5 bases). Here the sequenced sample was CD8+ T cells from peripheral blood mononuclear cells, taken in the second trimester of pregnancy. The TCR sequence derives from a female donor with multiple sclerosis, enrolled in a pregnancy study. The CDR3 DNA sequence: TGTGCCAGCAGTTACCAGGGCCAAGGGTATGGCTACACCTTC. Its protein is CASSYQGQGYGYTF.